This T cell receptor beta chain is from a study of neurological immune-mediated disorders. The time point was: longitudinal time-point 2. 5'RACE with 10-nucleotide random UMIs generated the cDNA. Sequencing runs each generated in excess of 180 million TCR-beta sequences derived from 15-18 subjects. TCRdb analysed the 5' RACE reads with MiXCR anew, one entry per CDR3 protein. This repertoire shows about 80,000 distinct CDR3 sequences, 5.8% found once; its top ten account for 6.5% to 9%. This clonotype was observed at least ten times. V was cut by 0 bases and J by 5 bases, with 19 bases left in between. This CDR3 is 16 amino acids long. Germline assignment: CDR1 DFQATT and CDR2 SNEGSKA (reference sequence).

The TCR was taken from a woman aged 55-69 years with multiple sclerosis. The specimen was PBMCs. This chain joins TRBV20-1 and TRBJ1-1, with a weak D call TRBD1 (6 bases). CDR3 DNA: TGCAGTGCTAGAGACCCACGCCACAGGGTTGGGACTGAAGCTTTCTTT. It translates to CSARDPRHRVGTEAFF.